The clone carrying this T cell receptor beta chain was seen more than once but under ten times. The data were obtained in a study of regulatory T cells in long-lasting Graves disease. Researchers made TCR beta libraries by using iRepertoire HTBI primers and running Arm-PCR on CDR3 regions. Via MiXCR, TCRdb re-called the multiplex PCR reads, giving one row per CDR3 protein. The sample consists of under 700,000 distinct CDR3 sequences, roughly a sixth of them appearing once. As for time point: newly diagnosed GD, antithyroid drugs for less than 3 months. With RNA extracted from PBMCs as input, the TCR library was made. The sample was also linked to a second study, of T cells in Graves' hyperthyroidism and ophthalmopathy. From that second work: Model output signaled ophthalmopathy a median about seven months ahead of onset.

This TCR was recovered from a woman aged 40-65 years with Graves disease. The source material was peripheral blood mononuclear cells (PBMCs), sampled at new diagnosis, from a patient treated with antithyroid drugs.

CDR3 in DNA: TGTGCCAGCAGCTCGCGACAGGGAGTGTTCTACGAGCAGTACTTC. It is translated as CASSSRQGVFYEQYF. The V call is TRBV7-2, the J call TRBJ2-7, with 7 bases matching TRBD1. The CDR3 is made up of 15 amino acids. J was trimmed by 3 bases and V by 4 bases; bases with no gene match: 9. Germline V lookup: CDR1 SGHTA, CDR2 FQGNSA.